This TCR beta chain was recovered during a study of regulatory T cells in long-lasting Graves disease. Assembly of TCR beta libraries relied on iRepertoire HTBI primers together with Arm-PCR of CDR3 regions. TCRdb reprocessed the multiplex PCR reads via MiXCR and lists one record per CDR3 protein. Among over 450,000 distinct CDR3 sequences listed, about a fifth were seen once. Trimming pared 7 bases from V and 1 base from J, leaving 14 bases between. CDR3 size: 14 residues. In germline, CDR1 is SGHRS, CDR2 YFSETQ. Time point reported: persistent/refractory GD, antithyroid drugs over 5 years with positive TRAb. Making the TCR library involved RNA that had been extracted from PBMCs. Patients of an endocrinology department in Xi'an, China, were included. This clonotype was detected a few times. The antigen is unknown. The study, taken as a whole, reports: The work looked only at peripheral blood and did not look at thyroid tissue. Accuracy was perhaps lowered by the small sample size. Persistent Graves' patients had lower TCR diversity than newly diagnosed ones.

The receptor's source is a female donor with Graves disease. The chain has TRBV5-1 and TRBJ1-1; no clear D. The source was peripheral blood mononuclear cells (PBMCs), collected when the disease was refractory, from a patient treated with antithyroid drugs. Here the CDR3 DNA reads TGCGCCAGCGGTTCCCACACCCCGAACACTGAAGCTTTCTTT. Its protein product is CASGSHTPNTEAFF.